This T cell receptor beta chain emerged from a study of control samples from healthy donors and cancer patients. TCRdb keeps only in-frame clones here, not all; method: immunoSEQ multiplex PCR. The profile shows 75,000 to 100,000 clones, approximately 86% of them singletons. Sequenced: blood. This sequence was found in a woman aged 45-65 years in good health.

The CDR3 region is CASRLGGEAFF. CDR3 nucleotide sequence: TGTGCCAGTAGGCTTGGCGGTGAAGCTTTCTTT. This chain links TRBV19 with TRBJ1-1; D remains ambiguous. Germline assignment: CDR1 LNHDA and CDR2 SQIVND (reference sequence). CDR3 size: 11 residues. The ends were cut back, 6 bases at V and 7 bases at J, with 9 bases in the middle.